Listed below are T cell receptor beta chains from one sample, sequenced in a study of cytomegalovirus exposure and HLA in healthy donors. Repertoires were generated with immunoSEQ multiplex PCR, while TCRdb's copy carries only in-frame clones and drops some. The repertoire has roughly 100,000 clones, 64% of them found once; the top ten carry 2.5% to 3.5%. Sequences were obtained from PBMCs. These receptors originate from a man aged 60-69 years in good health and CMV-seronegative. The conserved cysteine and the conserved F or W are not part of the CDR3 here.

v_call,j_call,cdr3_aa
TRBV5-6,TRBJ2-3,ASSFPTGTDTQY
TRBV29-1,TRBJ1-2,SVVGRGRPHGYT
TRBV5-6,TRBJ2-3,ASSPMTSGRTDTQY
TRBV18,.,ASSNKGQGDEQY
TRBV10-3,TRBJ2-2,AISEIQGDLTGELF
TRBV5-4,TRBJ2-1,ASSKGGDPRSNEQF
TRBV5-6,TRBJ2-2,ASSLYRGSGISNTGELF
TRBV10-3,TRBJ1-1,AISEGAGLLNTEAF
TRBV10-1,TRBJ2-1,ASSDLGTSGINEQF
TRBV11-3,TRBJ2-3,ASSFSVGGSTDTQY
TRBV19,TRBJ2-2,ASSIIAGNTGELF
TRBV27,TRBJ1-1,ASRRTPIGMNTEAF
TRBV6-6,TRBJ2-7,ATTQVLEQY
TRBV5-4,TRBJ2-1,ASRAASGRPSSYNEQF
TRBV18,TRBJ1-4,ASSPSPQTTNEKLF
TRBV19,TRBJ2-7,ASSELDEQY
TRBV23-1,TRBJ2-1,ASPPGQNGDEQF
TRBV2,TRBJ1-5,ASSDGSGGNQPQH
TRBV5-1,TRBJ1-5,ASRLGTGGTQPQH
TRBV6-6,TRBJ1-6,ASSWLVDNSPLH
TRBV6-6,TRBJ2-3,ASSYVGATDTQY
TRBV7-9,TRBJ1-1,ASSLGPELHAPVEAF
TRBV7-2,TRBJ2-2,ASSLVIAGGFRAGELF
TRBV23-1,TRBJ1-2,ASSQSYRTGADYGYT
TRBV5-1,TRBJ2-3,ASSFLTGVGTDTQY
TRBV11-2,TRBJ2-3,ASSSLSALTDTQY
TRBV5-1,TRBJ2-5,ASSLAGQYLAQY
TRBV5-1,TRBJ2-1,ASSWDATSGRDDEQF
TRBV9,TRBJ1-2,ASSVVQGVGYT
TRBV21-1,TRBJ2-7,ASSKGDRVGSYEQY
TRBV28,TRBJ1-2,ASLRYGYT
TRBV2,TRBJ2-7,ASSVLPGRPSRYEQY
TRBV7-3,TRBJ2-1,ASSADRDDNEQF
TRBV10-2,TRBJ1-2,ASSEDFGSMYT
TRBV5-1,TRBJ2-7,ASSVTSGGREQY
TRBV6-4,TRBJ1-1,ASSAGTGTTEAF
TRBV29-1,TRBJ2-1,SMSIGDEQF
TRBV15,TRBJ2-5,ATSLGLAMAQETQY
TRBV11-2,TRBJ2-7,ASRRSGGLTYEQY
TRBV5-8,TRBJ1-2,ATEIVWAFNGYT
TRBV10-3,TRBJ2-3,AISEPPTHRTDTQY
TRBV7-6,TRBJ2-1,ASSRLAGSYNEQF
TRBV11-2,TRBJ2-1,ASSAPRTGTGRIYNEQF
TRBV30,TRBJ2-5,AWSGSSGGGTQY
TRBV30,TRBJ1-3,AWSVRGRPLGGNTIY
TRBV6-1,TRBJ2-3,ASSSGTTTDTQY
TRBV6-1,TRBJ2-3,ASTLAGGDTDTQY
TRBV6-5,TRBJ1-3,ASRRTGQGHTIY
TRBV19,TRBJ1-2,ASSTAAGGGYGYT
TRBV6-5,TRBJ1-1,ASKTGNTEAF
TRBV4-1,TRBJ2-7,ASSHLVLSYEQY
TRBV5-1,TRBJ2-4,ASSSDLNRAIGIQY